What follows are 23 T cell receptor beta chains derived from one specimen sequenced in a study of tumor-infiltrating lymphocytes in oesophageal squamous cell carcinoma. TCRdb analysed the PCR reads with MiXCR anew, one entry per CDR3 protein. This table has about 17,000 distinct CDR3 sequences, about 50% appearing once. Sequencing input: normal esophageal tissue next to the tumor. Receptor source: a female donor with esophageal squamous cell carcinoma.

This clonotype was recorded at least ten times. V and J are TRBV6-1 and TRBJ2-7; 7 bases match TRBD1. With 4 bases clipped from V and 1 base from J, the junction kept 4 bases outside the gene matches. From germline, CDR1 is MNHNS and CDR2 SASEGT. The CDR3 extends over 14 amino acids. CDR3: CASSGDSESYEQYF. The CDR3 DNA reads as TGTGCCAGCAGTGGGGACAGCGAATCCTACGAGCAGTACTTC.

The chain combines TRBV15 with TRBJ2-1, with TRBD2 matching over 16 bases. V lost 5 bases, J lost 7 bases, and 8 bases stayed unmatched. Germline lookup yields CDR1 LNHNV and CDR2 YYDKDF (reference sequence). This CDR3 contains 17 residues. Here the CDR3 DNA reads TGTGCCACCAGCTTCGGGACTAGCGGGGGGGTAGTAAATGAGCAGTTCTTC. It codes for CATSFGTSGGVVNEQFF.

The sample holds a few counts of this clonotype. V is TRBV4-2 and J is TRBJ2-1, with unresolved D. The DNA end is more similar to TRBJ2-7, so the J call may be wrong. CDR1 is LGHNA, CDR2 YNFKEQ, per germline. CDR3 length: 13 amino acids. The CDR3 protein is CASGAGPYNEQYF. The CDR3 DNA is TGTGCCAGCGGTGCCGGACCGTACAATGAGCAGTACTTC.

The rearrangement joins TRBV7-2 to TRBJ2-3; D is possibly TRBD1 (6 bases). The J call may be faulty, since TRBJ1-1 better matches the DNA end. The CDR3 is 13 residues long. Germline V gene sequence: CDR1 SGHTA, CDR2 FQGNSA. In DNA, the CDR3 is TGTGCCAGCAGCTTAGTTTTGAGGGGGGAAGCTTTCTTT. Translated, it gives CASSLVLRGEAFF.

Ten or more counts support this clonotype. The chain couples TRBV9 to TRBJ1-2; D not certain. The germline V gene has CDR1 SGDLS and CDR2 YYNGEE. This CDR3 has 14 residues. The V gene lost 0 bases and the J gene lost 4 bases, with 10 bases spanning the gap. For the CDR3, the DNA is TGTGCCAGCAGCGTAGAATCCGAGACCTATGGCTACACCTTC. Its translation: CASSVESETYGYTF.

This clonotype was observed at least ten times. The chain is built from TRBV5-1 and TRBJ1-1; 7 nucleotides agree with TRBD1. The germline V gene has CDR1 SGHRS and CDR2 YFSETQ. The J segment lost 1 base and the V segment lost 9 bases, leaving 9 bases of the junction unmatched. The CDR3 length is 14 residues. CDR3 loop: CATKQQGKNTEAFF. The CDR3 DNA reads TGCGCCACCAAGCAACAGGGGAAGAACACTGAAGCTTTCTTT.

There are many counts of this clonotype. The rearrangement links TRBV14 to TRBJ2-7, with D uncertain. Trimming removed 4 bases at V and 4 bases at J, with 5 bases between. Germline V gene sequence: CDR1 SGHDN, CDR2 FVKESK. The CDR3 contains 11 residues. The CDR3 DNA sequence: TGTGCCAGCAGCCTAGGTTACGAGCAGTACTTC. Translated: CASSLGYEQYF.

This clonotype was seen at least ten times. A much larger clone is a single base away; this may be a read error. V and J are TRBV27 and TRBJ2-5; TRBD2 aligns across 7 bases. With V trimmed by 1 base and J by 11 bases, 16 bases remained unmatched. Per germline, CDR1 MNHEY and CDR2 SMNVEV (reference sequence). CDR3 length: 16 residues. The CDR3 sequence is CASSLYLSSGRNEQYF. The CDR3, as DNA: TGTGCCAGCAGTTTATATCTGTCTAGCGGACGCAATGAGCAGTACTTC.

This clonotype is a singleton in its sample. The gene calls are TRBV19 and TRBJ2-7; unclear D gene. The better agreement between TRBJ2-1 and the DNA end casts doubt on the J call. Germline assignment: CDR1 LNHDA and CDR2 SQIVND (reference sequence). The CDR3 totals 13 residues. The CDR3 loop is CASSIAGLNEQFF. The CDR3 nucleotides read TGTGCCAGTAGTATAGCGGGTTTGAATGAGCAGTTCTTC.

The chain links TRBV7-3 to TRBJ2-7; 8 bases align to TRBD1. The DNA end is more similar to TRBJ2-5, so the J call may be wrong. CDR3 size: 14 residues. CDR1 and CDR2 from the germline V gene are SGHTA and FQGTGA. The CDR3 protein is CASSFRGQGETQYF. The CDR3 region has the DNA TGTGCCAGCAGCTTCAGGGGGCAGGGAGAGACCCAGTACTTC.

The chain links TRBV7-7 to TRBJ2-7; 9 bases match TRBD2. The last part of the DNA fits TRBJ2-1 better; the J call may be wrong. CDR1 SSHAT and CDR2 FNYEAQ come from the germline V gene (reference sequence). This CDR3 contains 17 residues. The CDR3 nucleotides read TGTGCCAGCAGCGCAATCCCTGCGGGAGGGGTTCGCAATGAGCAGTTCTTC. Translated, it gives CASSAIPAGGVRNEQFF.

As to this clonotype: Compared with germline, one end of the junction differs, possibly owing to a read error. The V gene is TRBV28, the J gene TRBJ2-4, with no clear D. This CDR3 is 15 amino acids long. CDR1 is MDHEN and CDR2 is SYDVKM in the germline V gene. CDR3 nucleotide sequence: TGTGCCAGCAGCCAGCACCCGGGCCAAACCTACGAGCAGTACTTT. Translation gives CASSQHPGQTYEQYF.

The V and J genes are TRBV7-9 and TRBJ1-2; 12 bases line up with TRBD1. J gave up 5 bases and V 5 bases, and 9 bases lay outside the gene matches. The CDR3 has 16 residues. The V gene's germline CDR1 is SEHNR and CDR2 FQNEAQ (reference sequence). This chain's CDR3 is CASSLSGTGGAYGYTF. The DNA for the CDR3 is TGTGCCAGCAGCCTGTCCGGGACAGGGGGCGCGTATGGCTACACCTTC.

This clonotype was counted ten times or more. The chain uses TRBV19 and TRBJ1-6; no reliable D call. Trimming left V 3 bases short and J 8 bases short, with 11 bases between. This CDR3 region has 14 residues. Germline assignment: CDR1 LNHDA and CDR2 SQIVND (reference sequence). The DNA of the CDR3 is TGTGCCAGTAGTATGCTCACAGCCCATTCACCCCTCCACTTT. It codes for CASSMLTAHSPLHF.

Comment on this clonotype: This clone may be a read error of a much larger clone one base away. The chain is built from TRBV5-1 and TRBJ2-5; no definite D call. The CDR3 spans 12 residues. Per the germline V gene, CDR1 is SGHRS and CDR2 is YFSETQ. With 3 bases removed from V and 11 bases from J, the gap between germline ends came to 14 bases. The CDR3 sequence: CASSSTYNEQYF. In DNA, the CDR3 is TGCGCCAGCAGCTCGACCTACAATGAGCAGTACTTC.

Concerning this clonotype: One end of the junction fails to match germline, which may point to a read error. The chain has TRBV7-3 and TRBJ2-7; no clear D. The DNA end is more similar to TRBJ2-5, so the J call may be wrong. This CDR3 contains 11 residues. CDR1 and CDR2 from the germline V gene are SGHTA and FQGTGA. CDR3 sequence (DNA): TGTGCCAGCAGCCCACAAGGGACCCAGTACTTC. Its protein is CASSPQGTQYF.

Comment on this clonotype: The junction shows a germline mismatch at one end, possibly a read error. This rearrangement joins TRBV7-8 to TRBJ2-7; 8 positions match TRBD1. CDR3 size: 16 residues. Germline V CDR1 and CDR2: SGHVS, FQNEAQ. CDR3 sequence: CASSPRTGRTTGELYF. The CDR3 coding sequence is TGTGCCAGCAGCCCGCGGACAGGGCGGACCACCGGGGAGCTGTACTTC.

The rearrangement uses TRBV9 and TRBJ2-3, with 10 bases identical to TRBD2. Germline CDR1 reads SGDLS; CDR2 reads YYNGEE. This CDR3 spans 18 amino acids. Trimming removed 4 bases from V and 2 bases from J; junction bases left unmatched: 13. CDR3 sequence reads: CASSPRLAGGGHTDTQYF. In DNA, the CDR3 is TGTGCCAGCAGCCCTCGACTAGCGGGTGGGGGACACACAGATACGCAGTATTTT. Using reference TRBV9 and TRBJ2-3 for the parts outside the CDR3, the full variable domain is DSGVTQTPKHLITATGQRVTLRCSPRSGDLSVYWYQQSLDQGLQFLIQYYNGEERAKGNILERFSAQQFPDLHSELNLSSLELGDSALYFCASSPRLAGGGHTDTQYFGPGTRLTVL.

This clonotype has just one count. One base away lies a much larger clone, so this may be a sequencing read error. This sequence joins TRBV11-2 and TRBJ1-4, with D uncertain. Germline CDR1 is SGHAT and CDR2 is FQNNGV. The CDR3 runs 14 residues. Trimming cost V 5 bases and J 16 bases, with 23 bases left between them. CDR3 nucleotide sequence: TGTGCCAGCAGCCCTATGGTCCTAAGGCATACGCAGTTTTTT. It is translated as CASSPMVLRHTQFF.

CDR3 amino acids: CASSVQGQETQYF. DNA for the CDR3: TGTGCCAGCAGCGTTCAGGGTCAAGAGACCCAGTACTTC. The rearrangement joins TRBV7-2 to TRBJ2-5, with D possibly TRBD1 on 5 matching bases. V was cut by 5 bases and J by 2 bases, with 9 bases left in between. CDR1 and CDR2 (germline): SGHTA, FQGNSA. The CDR3 is made up of 13 amino acids.

This rearrangement joins TRBV18 to TRBJ2-5, with D perhaps TRBD2 (6 bases). The last part of the DNA fits TRBJ2-1 better; the J call may be wrong. The CDR3 loop spans 14 amino acids. Germline CDR1 reads KGHSH; CDR2 reads LQKENI. This CDR3 reads CASSLSGGYNEQFF. The CDR3 DNA reads TGTGCCAGCTCACTTTCCGGGGGCTACAATGAGCAGTTCTTC.

The gene calls are TRBV7-9 and TRBJ2-4; D gene unclear. The end of the DNA aligns better with TRBJ2-1, so the J call may be wrong. The length of the CDR3 is 11 residues. Germline CDR1 SEHNR, CDR2 FQNEAQ (reference sequence). The CDR3 spells CASRLYNEQFF. CDR3 in DNA: TGTGCCAGCAGACTATACAATGAGCAGTTCTTC.

The V gene is TRBV28, the J gene TRBJ1-2, with D uncertain. The CDR3 sequence is 16 residues long. Germline assignment: CDR1 MDHEN and CDR2 SYDVKM. The V and J ends lost 8 bases and 3 bases respectively, with 22 bases between them. The CDR3 region has the DNA TGTGCCAGCGCACCAACCGGGGTCCCCCCTGACTATGGCTACACCTTC. It specifies CASAPTGVPPDYGYTF.